A single sample is the source of the 4 T cell receptor beta chains below, sequenced in a study of regulatory T cells in long-lasting Graves disease. Time point denoted: newly diagnosed GD, antithyroid drugs for less than 3 months. PBMCs provided the RNA from which the TCR library was made. Arm-PCR of CDR3 regions with iRepertoire HTBI primers generated TCR beta libraries. MiXCR, applied by TCRdb to the multiplex PCR reads, yields one record per CDR3 protein. The table includes a few hundred thousand distinct CDR3 sequences, around 18% detected once. The same sample was also studied in work on T cells in Graves' hyperthyroidism and ophthalmopathy.

The specimen was peripheral blood mononuclear cells (PBMCs), collected at new diagnosis, from a patient treated with antithyroid drugs. These TCRs come from a woman aged 25 to 39 with Graves disease.

In this sample, this clonotype turned up many times. This sequence joins TRBV7-2 and TRBJ2-7, with 8 positions matching TRBD2. Germline CDR1 SGHTA, CDR2 FQGNSA. V was clipped by 8 bases and J by 4 bases; unmatched bases: 1. The CDR3 totals 11 residues. CDR3 in amino acids: CASRGGYEQYF. Here the CDR3 DNA reads TGTGCCAGCCGGGGGGGTTACGAGCAGTACTTC.

This clonotype was recorded many times. This chain links TRBV11-2 with TRBJ2-7, with a tentative D call TRBD2 (7 bases). The CDR3 consists of 16 residues. V was pared by 4 bases and J by 2 bases, with 18 bases between. CDR1 and CDR2 (germline): SGHAT, FQNNGV. In nucleotides, the CDR3 is TGTGCCAGCAGCTCTAGGGGGGGACGTTTGACCTACGAGCAGTACTTC. Its protein product is CASSSRGGRLTYEQYF.

There are many counts of this clonotype. This chain connects TRBV6-1 to TRBJ1-2; 7 bases map to TRBD1. The junction had 6 bases not matched to a gene; V was cut back by 1 base and J by 4 bases. The CDR3 loop spans 15 amino acids. The germline CDR1 and CDR2 sequences are MNHNS and SASEGT. CDR3 DNA: TGTGCCAGCAGTGAAGTAAAGACAGGGCCCTATGGCTACACCTTC. This codes for CASSEVKTGPYGYTF.

There are many counts of this clonotype. The gene calls are TRBV18 and TRBJ1-2, with D possibly matching TRBD1 (6 bases). Germline loops: CDR1 KGHSH, CDR2 LQKENI. The V gene lost 3 bases and the J gene lost 7 bases, with 15 bases spanning the gap. The CDR3 consists of 14 residues. The DNA of the CDR3 is TGTGCCAGCTCACCCCGGGACAACAGGAGTGGCTACACCTTC. It codes for CASSPRDNRSGYTF.